This TCR beta chain was identified in a study of cytomegalovirus exposure and HLA in healthy donors. Study in general: The study placed about 86% of its roughly 410 genotyped donors in the Caucasian-associated ancestry cluster.

Study results and limitations: As a later analysis showed, a missense DCLRE1C variant was linked to trimming of TCR beta V- and J-genes.

PCR employed 60 Vbeta and 13 Jbeta primers. Here immunoSEQ multiplex PCR was the method, and the copy in TCRdb shows in-frame clones only, minus some. The repertoire includes about 180,000 clones, 84% of them detected once, and 1% to 1.5% sits in the top ten. About this clone itself: Its specificity is unknown.

V gave up 3 bases and J gave up 4 bases; unmatched junction bases: 11. The CDR3 runs 16 residues. Germline V gene lookup returns CDR1 GTSNPN and CDR2 SVGIG (reference sequence). This clonotype was obtained from a girl aged 2 to 9 in good health and CMV-seropositive. The chain carries TRBV30 and TRBJ1-1; TRBD1 matches at 10 bases. The specimen sequenced was PBMCs. DNA of the CDR3: TGTGCCTGGAGGGGGGGGGACAGGGGCGAGGTCACTGAAGCTTTCTTT. It yields the protein CAWRGGDRGEVTEAFF.